This TCR beta chain was sequenced for a study of blood T cells in healthy people across ages. Trimming removed 4 bases from V and 7 bases from J, with 13 bases in between. Germline CDR1 is DFQATT and CDR2 is SNEGSKA (reference sequence). This CDR3 is built from 12 residues. Alongside a J-beta primer mix, a sample-barcoded 5' primer served in a second PCR lasting roughly 7 to 11 cycles. TCRdb re-derived calls from the 5' RACE reads in MiXCR, one entry per CDR3 protein. The table includes 1.5 million to 2 million distinct CDR3 sequences, around 42% detected once. The TCR comes from a human donor in good health. The specimen was blood. The V call is TRBV20-1, the J call TRBJ1-2, with a possible D match to TRBD1 (6 bases). CDR3 bases: TGCAGTGCTAAGGTTCCGGGGGCTGGCTACACCTTC. This sequence encodes CSAKVPGAGYTF.